The 3 T cell receptor beta chains reported below all come from one sample, sequenced in a study of blood T cell repertoires in COVID-19. Only in-frame clones appear in the TCRdb table, and some are missing; sequencing was by immunoSEQ multiplex PCR. This table holds approximately 470,000 clones, 75% to 90% found once. The sample taken for sequencing was PBMCs or T cells enriched from blood (not recorded which). These receptors originate from a woman between 18 and 29 years old who had recovered from COVID-19.

In this sample, this clone turned up once. CDR3 DNA sequence: TGTGCCAGCAGCCAAGGGACTAGCGGGGGGGCCTACAATGAGCAGTTCTTC. Residues: CASSQGTSGGAYNEQFF. The V and J genes are TRBV3-1 (or the pseudogene TRBV3-2) and TRBJ2-1; 15 bases match TRBD2. Germline V gene sequence: CDR1 LGHDT, CDR2 YNNKEL (reference sequence). The trim removed 1 base at V and 2 bases at J, leaving 0 bases unmatched. This CDR3 comprises 17 residues.

CDR3 sequence reads: CASSSAGRYGYTF. As DNA, the CDR3 is TGTGCCAGTAGTAGTGCAGGGCGATATGGCTACACCTTC. The rearrangement uses TRBV19 and TRBJ1-2, with D perhaps TRBD1 (5 bases). The ends were cut back, 4 bases at V and 5 bases at J, with 11 bases in the middle. The length of the CDR3 is 13 residues. Germline loops: CDR1 LNHDA, CDR2 SQIVND (reference sequence). The full variable domain, completed using reference TRBV19 and TRBJ1-2, is DGGITQSPKYLFRKEGQNVTLSCEQNLNHDAMYWYRQDPGQGLRLIYYSQIVNDFQKGDIAEGYSVSREKKESFPLTVTSAQKNPTAFYLCASSSAGRYGYTFGSGTRLTVV.

V is TRBV28 and J is TRBJ1-5; 8 bases are shared with TRBD1. CDR3 length: 14 residues. V was clipped by 5 bases and J by 4 bases; unmatched bases: 4. The germline CDR1 and CDR2 sequences are MDHEN and SYDVKM. The CDR3: CASSVTGGNQPQHF. The CDR3 DNA reads TGTGCCAGCAGTGTTACAGGGGGGAATCAGCCCCAGCATTTT.